This TCR beta chain was sequenced for a study of shared clonotypes between healthy human individuals. The CDR3 runs to 15 residues. Germline CDR1 SEHNR, CDR2 FQNEAQ (reference sequence). V lost 4 bases and J lost 0, with 12 bases in between. The table came from immunoSEQ multiplex PCR; TCRdb's copy has only in-frame clones and leaves some out. The table shows about 1 million clones, with 60% to 80% occurring only once. The specimen was memory CD4+ T cells sorted from blood. Subset of the sample: CD45RA-negative fraction. This receptor was identified in a man between 18 and 29 years old in good health. V usage is TRBV7-9 and J usage is TRBJ2-5; D remains ambiguous. The CDR3 DNA reads TGTGCCAGCAGCTCCTGGATCTTTGACCAAGAGACCCAGTACTTC. Its protein is CASSSWIFDQETQYF.